The source of this TCR beta chain is a study of CD8 T cells in ankylosing spondylitis (dated by TCRdb to 2016 to 2017). With regard to the full study: The study profiled T cell receptor beta repertoires in healthy donors and ankylosing spondylitis patients to find disease-linked TCR variants. The full study cohort comprised about 25 ankylosing spondylitis patients and approximately 100 healthy donors. Peripheral blood was sampled, and synovial fluid was also collected from ankylosing spondylitis patients.

CDR1 and CDR2 are read off the germline V gene as SGHVS and FQNEAQ. From the cysteine up to the phenylalanine, the CDR3 has a length of 17 residues. Here the CDR3 DNA is all that survives: 51 bases in frame from base 1. The trim is 3 bases for V and 1 base for J, with a gap of 18 bases between the germline ends. There are many counts of this clonotype. It lacks a known antigen. Within one base of it there is no much larger clone, and no base qualities were kept. Data came from an Illumina HiSeq 2500. Quantitative 5'-RACE with molecular barcodes was used to prepare TCR beta libraries. The original pipeline was this. To identify disease-linked TCR variants, a new computational method was used, one built on a probabilistic model of VDJ rearrangement. Clones were called with MiXCR by TCRdb after fastp trimmed the public reads at Q25, and only in-frame beta chains were retained. One record per CDR3 amino acid sequence lists the most common genes and DNA. These V and J calls derive from TCRdb rather than the authors' analysis. In all, the sample holds almost 45,000 distinct CDR3 sequences, and approximately 9.9% of those were seen once. The ten largest clones represent around 1.4% of the sample.

Overall study results and their limits: Some of the motif variants had been reported before in the synovial fluid and blood of reactive arthritis patients, a finding that suggests common disease-initiation mechanisms. A TCR beta motif of about 8 highly homologous amino acid variants appeared characteristic of blood from ankylosing spondylitis patients. The disease-linked clones were reported to be significantly enriched in matched synovial fluid samples from ankylosing spondylitis patients. The disease-linked clones showed a CD8+ phenotype and occurred at relatively low frequencies in peripheral blood.

Sequences were obtained from blood, either unsorted or a sorted T cell fraction (not recorded which). Here the chain combines TRBV7-8 and TRBJ1-1; TRBD1 could be the D gene, as 6 bases match. The receptor was derived from a male donor with ankylosing spondylitis or in good health (not recorded which). Here the CDR3 is given as CASSLPYWTAENTEAFF. The nucleotides read TGTGCCAGCAGCTTGCCCTACTGGACAGCTGAGAACACTGAAGCTTTCTTT.